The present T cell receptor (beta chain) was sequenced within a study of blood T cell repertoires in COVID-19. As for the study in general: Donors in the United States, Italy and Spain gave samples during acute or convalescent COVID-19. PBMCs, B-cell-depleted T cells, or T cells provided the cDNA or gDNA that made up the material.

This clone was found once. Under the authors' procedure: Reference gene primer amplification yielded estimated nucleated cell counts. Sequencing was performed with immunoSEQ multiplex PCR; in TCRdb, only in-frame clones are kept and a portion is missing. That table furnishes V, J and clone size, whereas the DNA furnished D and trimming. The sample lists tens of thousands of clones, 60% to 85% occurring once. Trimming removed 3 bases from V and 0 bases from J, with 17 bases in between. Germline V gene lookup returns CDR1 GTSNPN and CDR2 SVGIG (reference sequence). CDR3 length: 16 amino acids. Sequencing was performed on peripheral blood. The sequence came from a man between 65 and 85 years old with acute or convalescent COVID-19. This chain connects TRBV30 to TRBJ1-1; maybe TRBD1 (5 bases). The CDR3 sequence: CAWRLGGRTMNTEAFF. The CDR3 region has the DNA TGTGCCTGGAGATTGGGGGGTCGGACGATGAACACTGAAGCTTTCTTT.